This paragraph reports one T cell receptor (beta chain). The antigen remains unidentified. This specimen belongs to a study of post-analysis software for immune sequencing data. TCR beta cDNA libraries had unique molecular identifiers. From the PCR reads, TCRdb called clonotypes with MiXCR, one entry per CDR3 protein. The sample lists more than 500,000 distinct CDR3 sequences; around 31% were seen once. V gave up 1 base and J gave up 3 bases, with 8 bases separating them. This CDR3 has 13 amino acids. The germline CDR1 and CDR2 sequences are DFQATT and SNEGSKA (reference sequence). The study's findings and limits: Patients carried several TRBV segments more frequently than controls did, and TRBV5-6, TRBV5-1 and TRBV20-1 were among them.

The chain employs TRBV20-1 and TRBJ2-3; TRBD2 is a possible D gene (6 bases). This sequence originates from a girl younger than 18 with multiple sclerosis. Material for sequencing was blood. The CDR3 DNA is TGCAGTGCTAGAGTTAGCGGAACAGATACGCAGTATTTT. Amino acid sequence: CSARVSGTDTQYF.